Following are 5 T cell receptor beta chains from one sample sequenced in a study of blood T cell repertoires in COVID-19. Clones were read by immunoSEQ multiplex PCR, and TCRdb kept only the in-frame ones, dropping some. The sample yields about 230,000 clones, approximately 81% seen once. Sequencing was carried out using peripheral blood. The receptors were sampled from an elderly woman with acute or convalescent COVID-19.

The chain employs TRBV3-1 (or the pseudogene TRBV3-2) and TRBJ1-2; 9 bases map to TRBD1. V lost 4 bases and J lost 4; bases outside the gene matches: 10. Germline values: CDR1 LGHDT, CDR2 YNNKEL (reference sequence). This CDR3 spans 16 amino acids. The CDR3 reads CASSLDPGQGGYGYTF. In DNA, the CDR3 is TGTGCCAGCAGCCTGGATCCGGGACAGGGAGGCTATGGCTACACCTTC.

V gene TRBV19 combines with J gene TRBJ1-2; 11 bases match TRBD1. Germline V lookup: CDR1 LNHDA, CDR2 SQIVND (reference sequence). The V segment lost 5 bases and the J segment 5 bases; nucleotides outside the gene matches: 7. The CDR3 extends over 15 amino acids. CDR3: CASSPGTGGWYGYTF. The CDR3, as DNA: TGTGCCAGTAGTCCAGGGACAGGGGGTTGGTATGGCTACACCTTC.

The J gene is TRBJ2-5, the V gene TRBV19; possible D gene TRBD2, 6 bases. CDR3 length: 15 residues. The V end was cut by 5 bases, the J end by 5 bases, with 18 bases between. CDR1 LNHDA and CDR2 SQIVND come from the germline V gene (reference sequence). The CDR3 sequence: CASSSRTNPGETQYF. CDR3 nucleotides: TGTGCCAGTAGTTCCCGGACTAACCCTGGTGAGACCCAGTACTTC.

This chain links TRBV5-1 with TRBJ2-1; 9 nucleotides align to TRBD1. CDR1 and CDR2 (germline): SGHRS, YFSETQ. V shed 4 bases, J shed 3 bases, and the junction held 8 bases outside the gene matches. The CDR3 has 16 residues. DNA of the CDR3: TGCGCCAGCAGCCAGACCGGGACAGGGAGCTACAATGAGCAGTTCTTC. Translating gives CASSQTGTGSYNEQFF.

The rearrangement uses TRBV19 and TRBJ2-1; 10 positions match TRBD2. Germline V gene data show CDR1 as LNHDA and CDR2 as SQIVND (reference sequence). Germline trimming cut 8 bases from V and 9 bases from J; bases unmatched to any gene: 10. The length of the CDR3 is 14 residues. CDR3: CASASGGALFEQFF. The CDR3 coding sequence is TGTGCCAGTGCCAGCGGGGGGGCATTGTTTGAGCAGTTCTTC.